The 6 T cell receptor beta chains below all came from one sample that was sequenced in a study of blood T cell repertoires in COVID-19. Generated by immunoSEQ multiplex PCR, the TCRdb table keeps only in-frame clones and is missing some. The repertoire has about 89,000 clones, about 88% of them found once; the top ten carry approximately 1.3%. The specimen was peripheral blood. These receptors all come from a man older than 75 with active or convalescent COVID-19.

CDR3 sequence: CASSTFNEQFF. CDR3 nucleotide sequence: TGTGCCAGTAGTACGTTCAATGAGCAGTTCTTC. The J gene is TRBJ2-1, the V gene TRBV19; D is unresolved. The V and J ends lost 4 bases and 6 bases respectively, with 4 bases between them. This CDR3 is 11 amino acids long. Germline CDR1 and CDR2: LNHDA and SQIVND (reference sequence). Looking up the rest from reference TRBV19 and TRBJ2-1 gives the full variable domain: DGGITQSPKYLFRKEGQNVTLSCEQNLNHDAMYWYRQDPGQGLRLIYYSQIVNDFQKGDIAEGYSVSREKKESFPLTVTSAQKNPTAFYLCASSTFNEQFFGPGTRLTVL.

This clone was seen a few times. V is TRBV7-9 and J is TRBJ1-2, with D possibly matching TRBD1 (5 bases). The CDR3 is 13 residues long. Germline loops: CDR1 SEHNR, CDR2 FQNEAQ (reference sequence). V was cut by 1 base and J by 11 bases, with 14 bases left in between. CDR3 coding DNA: TGTGCCAGCAGCTTAGGGTCAGGGAACGAGTACACCTTC. Translation gives CASSLGSGNEYTF.

The J gene is TRBJ2-1, the V gene TRBV11-3; TRBD2 matches at 7 bases. CDR1 is SGHNT, CDR2 YENEEA, per germline. CDR3 length: 14 residues. V lost 0 bases, J lost 9 bases, and 5 bases stayed unmatched. The CDR3 nucleotides are TGTGCCAGCAGCTTAGATCCGACTAGCCCTGAGCAGTTCTTC. As protein: CASSLDPTSPEQFF.

This clone turned up a few times. The chain links TRBV3-1 (or the pseudogene TRBV3-2) to TRBJ1-2; possible D gene TRBD1, 5 bases. Germline V lookup: CDR1 LGHDT, CDR2 YNNKEL (reference sequence). This CDR3 comprises 15 residues. The V end was cut by 5 bases, the J end by 2 bases, with 15 bases between. The CDR3 bases are TGTGCCAGCAGCACCCGCAGGGCCCAAAACTATGGCTACACCTTC. Protein sequence: CASSTRRAQNYGYTF.

The chain recombines TRBV15 with TRBJ2-6; the match to TRBD1 covers 8 bases. With 0 bases clipped from V and 2 bases from J, the junction kept 3 bases outside the gene matches. This CDR3 spans 17 amino acids. Germline V gives CDR1 LNHNV, CDR2 YYDKDF (reference sequence). The CDR3 sequence: CATSRDPQGAGANVLTF. CDR3 bases: TGTGCCACCAGCAGAGATCCACAGGGGGCTGGGGCCAACGTCCTGACTTTC. The full variable domain, its missing parts supplied by reference TRBV15 and TRBJ2-6, is DAMVIQNPRYQVTQFGKPVTLSCSQTLNHNVMYWYQQKSSQAPKLLFHYYDKDFNNEADTPDNFQSRRPNTSFCFLDIRSPGLGDTAMYLCATSRDPQGAGANVLTFGAGSRLTVL.

CDR3: CASSPGGNTEAFF. CDR3 sequence (DNA): TGTGCCAGCAGCCCCGGGGGGAACACTGAAGCTTTCTTT. The V call is TRBV9, the J call TRBJ1-1, with a possible D match to TRBD1 (5 bases). V was shortened by 4 bases and J by 1 base, with 8 bases between the two germline ends. Germline V gene sequence: CDR1 SGDLS, CDR2 YYNGEE. This CDR3 is built from 13 residues. The full variable domain, its missing parts supplied by reference TRBV9 and TRBJ1-1, is DSGVTQTPKHLITATGQRVTLRCSPRSGDLSVYWYQQSLDQGLQFLIQYYNGEERAKGNILERFSAQQFPDLHSELNLSSLELGDSALYFCASSPGGNTEAFFGQGTRLTVV.